The sequence of this T cell receptor (beta chain) was determined in a study of blood T cell repertoires in COVID-19. The overall study: The origin of the acute and convalescent COVID-19 samples was the United States, Italy and Spain. From T cells, B-cell-depleted T cells, or PBMCs came the material, which was cDNA or gDNA.

Under the authors' procedure: Reference gene primer amplification gave nucleated cell count estimates. The table came from immunoSEQ multiplex PCR; TCRdb's copy has only in-frame clones and leaves some out. V, J and clone size were drawn from that table, and D and trimming were deduced from the DNA. The profile shows about 260,000 clones, under 90% of them singletons. The CDR3 totals 13 residues. Germline CDR1 SGDLS, CDR2 YYNGEE. V was clipped by 4 bases and J by 6 bases, with 13 bases between them. This rearrangement joins TRBV9 to TRBJ1-2; D is unclear. The material sequenced was peripheral blood. The sequence derives from a woman aged 45-65 years who had recovered from COVID-19. CDR3 protein: CASSPGGMNGYTF. CDR3 nucleotides: TGTGCCAGCAGCCCCGGAGGGATGAATGGCTACACCTTC.